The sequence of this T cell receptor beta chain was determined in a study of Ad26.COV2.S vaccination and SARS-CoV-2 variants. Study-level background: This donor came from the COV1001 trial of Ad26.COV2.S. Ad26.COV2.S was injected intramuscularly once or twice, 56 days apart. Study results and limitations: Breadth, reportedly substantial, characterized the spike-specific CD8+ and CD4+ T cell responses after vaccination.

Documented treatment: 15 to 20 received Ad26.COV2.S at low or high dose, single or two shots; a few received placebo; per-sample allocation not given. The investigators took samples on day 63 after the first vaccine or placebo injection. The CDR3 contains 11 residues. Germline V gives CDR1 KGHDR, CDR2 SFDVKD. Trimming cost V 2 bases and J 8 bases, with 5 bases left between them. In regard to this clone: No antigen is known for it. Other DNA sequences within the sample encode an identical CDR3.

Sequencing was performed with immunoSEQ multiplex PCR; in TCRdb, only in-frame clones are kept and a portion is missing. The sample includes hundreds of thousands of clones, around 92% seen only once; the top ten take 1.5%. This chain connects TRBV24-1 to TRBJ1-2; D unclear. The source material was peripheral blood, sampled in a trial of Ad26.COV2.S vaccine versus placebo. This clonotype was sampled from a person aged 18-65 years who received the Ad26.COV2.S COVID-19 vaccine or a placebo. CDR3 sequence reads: CATSDWAGYTF. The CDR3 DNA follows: TGTGCCACCAGTGATTGGGCCGGCTACACCTTC.